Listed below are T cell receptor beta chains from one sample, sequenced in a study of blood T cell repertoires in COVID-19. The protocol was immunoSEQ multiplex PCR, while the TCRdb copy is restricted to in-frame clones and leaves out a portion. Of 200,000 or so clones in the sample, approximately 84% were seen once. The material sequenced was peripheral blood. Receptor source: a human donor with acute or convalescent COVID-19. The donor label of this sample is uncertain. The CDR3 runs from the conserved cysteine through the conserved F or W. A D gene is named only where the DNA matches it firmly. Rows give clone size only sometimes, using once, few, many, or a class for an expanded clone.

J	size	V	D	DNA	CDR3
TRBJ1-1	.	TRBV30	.	TGTGCCTGGAGTGTAATGGAGTGGGGGCGAGCTTTCTTT	CAWSVMEWGRAFF
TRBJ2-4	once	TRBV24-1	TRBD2	TGTGCCACCAGTGATGGGGGGATGACTAGCGGAGTAAACATTCAGTACTTC	CATSDGGMTSGVNIQYF
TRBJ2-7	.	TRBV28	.	TGTGCCAGCAGAACAGGGCCTTGGTACGAGCAGTACTTC	CASRTGPWYEQYF
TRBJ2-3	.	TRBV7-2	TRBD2	TGTGCCAGCAGCTTAGCGCGGGAGGGCCTAGGGCAGTATTTT	CASSLAREGLGQYF
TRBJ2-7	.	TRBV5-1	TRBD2	TGCGCCAGCAGCCCTAGGACTAGCGGGCCTTCCTACGAGCAGTACTTC	CASSPRTSGPSYEQYF
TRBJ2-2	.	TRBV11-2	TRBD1	TGTGCCAGCAGCTTAAGGGTGGGGGGACAGGGAGTCGGCGGGGAGCTGTTTTTT	CASSLRVGGQGVGGELFF
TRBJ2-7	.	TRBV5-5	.	TGTGCCAGCAGCTTGGTGCGGGGGCGACACGAGCAGTACTTC	CASSLVRGRHEQYF
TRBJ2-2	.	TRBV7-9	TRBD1	TGTGCCAGCAGCTCCCCCCCCCGGAGACAGGGGTCCCCACGCGGGGAGCTGTTTTTT	CASSSPPRRQGSPRGELFF
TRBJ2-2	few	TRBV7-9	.	TGTGCCAGCAGCTTAAGGGGGAACACCGGGGAGCTGTTTTTT	CASSLRGNTGELFF
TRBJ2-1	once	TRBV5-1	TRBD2	TGCGCCAGCAGCTTGGTCGCGGGAGAGTACAATGAGCAGTTCTTC	CASSLVAGEYNEQFF
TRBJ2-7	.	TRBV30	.	TGTGCCTGGAGTGTGGGGGGTGGGTCCTACGAGCAGTACTTC	CAWSVGGGSYEQYF
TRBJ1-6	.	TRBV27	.	TGTGCCAGCAGTCTCAGGGGATCGAGCTCCTATAATTCACCCCTCCACTTT	CASSLRGSSSYNSPLHF
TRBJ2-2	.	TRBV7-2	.	TGTGCCAGCAGCCGACTGAACACCGGGGAGCTGTTTTTT	CASSRLNTGELFF
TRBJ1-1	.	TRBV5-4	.	TGTGCCAGCAGCAGGGGTGGGGGCCTGGTCCCGACCACTGAAGCTTTCTTT	CASSRGGGLVPTTEAFF
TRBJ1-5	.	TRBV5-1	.	TGCGCCAGCAGCTTGGACACGTTTAGCAATCAGCCCCAGCATTTT	CASSLDTFSNQPQHF
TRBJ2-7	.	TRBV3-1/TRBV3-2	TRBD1	TGTGCCAGCAGCCGATCAGGGGGATCCTACGAGCAGTACTTC	CASSRSGGSYEQYF
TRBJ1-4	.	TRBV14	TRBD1	TGTGCCAGCAGCCGGACAGGCGATAATGAAAAACTGTTTTTT	CASSRTGDNEKLFF
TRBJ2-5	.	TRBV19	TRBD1	TGTGCCAGTAGTATGGAGGACAGGGGATGGGAGACCCAGTACTTC	CASSMEDRGWETQYF
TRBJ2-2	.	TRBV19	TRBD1	TGTGCCAGTAGTGGACAGGGGGACACCGGGGAGCTGTTTTTT	CASSGQGDTGELFF
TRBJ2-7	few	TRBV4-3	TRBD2	TGCGCCAGCAGCCAAGAGGCGCTAGCGGGAGGCGAGCAGTACTTC	CASSQEALAGGEQYF
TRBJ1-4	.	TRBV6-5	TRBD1	TGTGCCAGCAGCCGGACAGGAGGAAATGAAAAACTGTTTTTT	CASSRTGGNEKLFF
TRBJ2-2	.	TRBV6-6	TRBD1	TGTGCCAGCAGCCGACGACAGGGTATTAAAGGCACCGGGGAGCTGTTTTTT	CASSRRQGIKGTGELFF
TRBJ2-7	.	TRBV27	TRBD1	TGTGCCAGCAGTTCATACAGGGGAATACGGTCCTACGAGCAGTACTTC	CASSSYRGIRSYEQYF
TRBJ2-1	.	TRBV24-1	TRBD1	TGTGCCACCAGTGATGGACAGGGGGCTTACAATGAGCAGTTCTTC	CATSDGQGAYNEQFF
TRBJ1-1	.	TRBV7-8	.	TGTGCCAGCAGCCATCGGACTGAAGCTTTCTTT	CASSHRTEAFF
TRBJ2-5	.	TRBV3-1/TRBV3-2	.	TGTGCCAGCAGCCAAGATCTTGCTAGACAAGAGACCCAGTACTTC	CASSQDLARQETQYF
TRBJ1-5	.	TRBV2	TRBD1	TGTGCCAGCAGTACAGGGGGTTTAGGTAATCAGCCCCAGCATTTT	CASSTGGLGNQPQHF
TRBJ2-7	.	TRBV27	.	TGTGCCAGCAGACCAGGGACTTTACCCCCTTTGAAGCAGTACTTC	CASRPGTLPPLKQYF
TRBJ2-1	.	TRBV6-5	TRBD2	TGTGCCAGCAGTTTAAGCGGGCTAGCGGTTGAGCAGTTCTTC	CASSLSGLAVEQFF
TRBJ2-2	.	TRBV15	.	TGTGCCACCAGCAGAGGGGGGGTGAACACCGGGGAGCTGTTTTTT	CATSRGGVNTGELFF
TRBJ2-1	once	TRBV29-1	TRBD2	TGCAGCCCGCGCCTAGCGGAGGTACCTAATGAGCAGTTCTTC	CSPRLAEVPNEQFF
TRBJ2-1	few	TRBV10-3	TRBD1	TGTGCCATCAGCCCCGGGGGGACCGGGACAGGGTATAGGAATGAGCAGTTCTTC	CAISPGGTGTGYRNEQFF
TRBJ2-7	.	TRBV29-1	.	TGCAGCGTTGTAGGAGGCGTAGTAAGCGAGCAGTACTTC	CSVVGGVVSEQYF
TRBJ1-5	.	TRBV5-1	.	TGCGCCAGCAGCCCCGCGGGGGAGAATCAGCCCCAGCATTTT	CASSPAGENQPQHF
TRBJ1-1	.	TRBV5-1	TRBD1	TGCGCCAGCAGCACGCGGAGGGGGCGAGTCACTGAAGCTTTCTTT	CASSTRRGRVTEAFF
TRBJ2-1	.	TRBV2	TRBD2	TGTGCCAGCAGTGCTATGGGACTAGCGGGGGATATTGAGCAGTTCTTC	CASSAMGLAGDIEQFF
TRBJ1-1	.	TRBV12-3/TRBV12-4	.	TGTGCCAGCACCCCGGTGCCTTATGGAGCTTTCTTT	CASTPVPYGAFF
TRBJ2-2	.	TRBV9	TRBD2	TGTGCCAGCAGCGTAAGACTAGCGGACACCGGGGAGCTGTTTTTT	CASSVRLADTGELFF
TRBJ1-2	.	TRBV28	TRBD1	TGTGCCAGCAGTTTAGTTGGACAGGGGGTAAACTATGGCTACACCTTC	CASSLVGQGVNYGYTF
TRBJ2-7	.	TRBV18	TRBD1	TGTGCCAGCTCAATTACCGGGACAGGGGGCTACGAGCAGTACTTC	CASSITGTGGYEQYF
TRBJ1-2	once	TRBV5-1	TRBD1	TGCGCCAGCAGTCCAGGGGGCGTCTATGGCTACACCTTC	CASSPGGVYGYTF
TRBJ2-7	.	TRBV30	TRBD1	TGTGCCTGGAGTCCACCTGGACAGGGCTACGAGCAGTACTTC	CAWSPPGQGYEQYF